The clone carrying this T cell receptor (beta chain) was picked up a small number of times. Its matching antigen is unknown. The CDR3 length is 16 residues. Germline V gene data show CDR1 as MDHEN and CDR2 as SYDVKM. V was pared by 7 bases and J by 0 bases, with 16 bases between. This entry belongs to a study of response to subunit inactivated influenza vaccine. A single record per CDR3 protein comes from TCRdb applying MiXCR to the RT-PCR reads. The sample lists about 650,000 distinct CDR3 sequences; around 13% were seen once. The study's findings and limits: Each seasonal influenza vaccination recruits few new T cells, the authors suggested.

The sequence came from a man aged 45-65 years who received an inactivated influenza vaccine. The chain couples TRBV28 to TRBJ2-1; a possible D gene is TRBD2 (6 bases). This specimen consisted of PBMCs from blood, obtained less than 15 days before vaccination. CDR3 sequence reads: CASKAGGGSSYNEQFF. The CDR3 DNA is TGTGCCAGCAAAGCGGGCGGTGGGAGCTCCTACAATGAGCAGTTCTTC.